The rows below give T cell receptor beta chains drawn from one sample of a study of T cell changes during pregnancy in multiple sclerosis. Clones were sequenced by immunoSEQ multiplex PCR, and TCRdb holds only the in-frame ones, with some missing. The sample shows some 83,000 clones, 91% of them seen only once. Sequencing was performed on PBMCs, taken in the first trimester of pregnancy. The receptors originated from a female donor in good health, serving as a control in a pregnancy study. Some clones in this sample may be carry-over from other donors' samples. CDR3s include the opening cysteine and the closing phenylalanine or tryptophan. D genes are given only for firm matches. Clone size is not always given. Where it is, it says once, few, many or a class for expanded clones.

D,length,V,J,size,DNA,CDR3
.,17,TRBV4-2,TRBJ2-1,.,TGTGCCAGCAGCCAAGATTGGGCGGGACGCTCTTACAATGAGCAGTTCTTC,CASSQDWAGRSYNEQFF
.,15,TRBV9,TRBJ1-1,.,TGTGCCAGCAGACCACGGGGAACAGTGAACACTGAAGCTTTCTTT,CASRPRGTVNTEAFF
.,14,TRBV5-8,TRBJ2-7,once,TGTGCCAGCATCCCCGCGGGACAGACCTACGAGCAGTACTTC,CASIPAGQTYEQYF
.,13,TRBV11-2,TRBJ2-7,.,TGTGCCTCCAAGCTTAGAGGGCGGCGCGAGCAGTACTTC,CASKLRGRREQYF
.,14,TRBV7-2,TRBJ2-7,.,TGTGCCAGCACCCAACCCCCACTAGGCTTCGAGCAGTACTTC,CASTQPPLGFEQYF
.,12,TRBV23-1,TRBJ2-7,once,TGCGCCAGGAGCCCAGACTACTACGAGCAGTACTTC,CARSPDYYEQYF
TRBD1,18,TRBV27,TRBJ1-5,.,TGTGCCAGCAGTCCTCGGACAGGGCCTCTAGTTTCTAATCAGCCCCAGCATTTT,CASSPRTGPLVSNQPQHF
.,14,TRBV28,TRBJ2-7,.,TGTGCCAGCAGTGGTAGTCCTAGCCCCTACGAGCAGTACTTC,CASSGSPSPYEQYF
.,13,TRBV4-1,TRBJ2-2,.,TGCGCCAGCAGCCAACTGGCAGCCGGGGAGCTGTTTTTT,CASSQLAAGELFF
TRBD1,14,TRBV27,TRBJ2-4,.,TGTGCCAGCAGTCGCCGGGACAGGGAAAACATTCAGTACTTC,CASSRRDRENIQYF
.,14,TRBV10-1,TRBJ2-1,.,TGCGCCAGCAGCAGGACATTATCCTACAATGAGCAGTTCTTC,CASSRTLSYNEQFF
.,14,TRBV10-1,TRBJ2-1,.,TGCGCCAGCAGTGAGGAGACCCGGGGCAATGAGCAGTTCTTC,CASSEETRGNEQFF
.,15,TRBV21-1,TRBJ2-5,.,TGTGCCAGCGGCATACTAGCGGGAGAGCAAGAGACCCAGTACTTC,CASGILAGEQETQYF
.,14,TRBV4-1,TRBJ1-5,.,TGCGCCAGCAGCCAAGAGCCGGGAAATCAGCCCCAGCATTTT,CASSQEPGNQPQHF
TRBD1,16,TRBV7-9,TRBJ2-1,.,TGTGCCAGCAGCTCAAAACCTGGACAGGGCGACAATGAGCAGTTCTTC,CASSSKPGQGDNEQFF
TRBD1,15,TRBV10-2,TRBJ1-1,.,TGCGCCAGCAGTGCGAGACAGGGGGCTCGGACTGAAGCTTTCTTT,CASSARQGARTEAFF
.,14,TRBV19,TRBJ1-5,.,TGTGCCAGTTGTCTCCAAGGGGGCAATCAGCCCCAGCATTTT,CASCLQGGNQPQHF
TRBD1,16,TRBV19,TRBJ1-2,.,TGTGCCAGTAGTATAGTGGGGACAGGGGATGACTATGGCTACACCTTC,CASSIVGTGDDYGYTF
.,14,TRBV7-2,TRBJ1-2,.,TGTGCCAGCAGCTTAGAACGGATGGCGGGTGGCTACACCTTC,CASSLERMAGGYTF
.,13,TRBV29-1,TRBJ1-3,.,TGCAGCGCGAGGGAGGATAATGGAAACACCATATATTTT,CSAREDNGNTIYF
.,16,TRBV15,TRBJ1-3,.,TGTGCCACCAGCAGAGGGACAGCTCTCTCTGGAAACACCATATATTTT,CATSRGTALSGNTIYF
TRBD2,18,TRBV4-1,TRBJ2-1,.,TGCGCCAGCAGCCAAGAGCCACGTACTAGCGGGGGGGCCAGTGAGCAGTTCTTC,CASSQEPRTSGGASEQFF
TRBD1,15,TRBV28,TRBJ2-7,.,TGTGCCAGCAGCACTCCGGGACAGATAAAGAACGAGCAGTACTTC,CASSTPGQIKNEQYF
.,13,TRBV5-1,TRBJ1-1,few,TGCGCCAGCAGCCAGGGAAAGAACACTGAAGCTTTCTTT,CASSQGKNTEAFF
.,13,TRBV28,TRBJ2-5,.,TGTGCCAGCAGTAAGGGCGGGCAAGAGACCCAGTACTTC,CASSKGGQETQYF
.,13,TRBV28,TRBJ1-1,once,TGTGCCAGCGCGGCTTCTCGGAACACTGAAGCTTTCTTT,CASAASRNTEAFF
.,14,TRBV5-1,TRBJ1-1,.,TGCGCCAGCAGCTTGGAGGTAGGGGGCACTGAAGCTTTCTTT,CASSLEVGGTEAFF
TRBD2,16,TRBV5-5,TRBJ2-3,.,TGTGCCAGCAGCTTGTCTGGCGGGGGGGGCAGAGATACGCAGTATTTT,CASSLSGGGGRDTQYF
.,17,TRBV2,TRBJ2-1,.,TGTGCCAGCAGTGTCCGTCCAGCGGCGAGCTCCTACAATGAGCAGTTCTTC,CASSVRPAASSYNEQFF
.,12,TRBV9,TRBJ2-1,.,TGTGCCAGCAGCGTAGGAGACAATGAGCAGTTCTTC,CASSVGDNEQFF
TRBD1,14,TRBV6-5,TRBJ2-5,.,TGTGCCAGCAGAATTCCGGGACAGGGGGAGACCCAGTACTTC,CASRIPGQGETQYF
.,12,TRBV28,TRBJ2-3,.,TGTGCCAGCGGACGGCAGGGGGATACGCAGTATTTT,CASGRQGDTQYF
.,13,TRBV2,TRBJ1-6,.,TGTGCCAGCATGGGAGACGGTAATTCACCCCTCCACTTT,CASMGDGNSPLHF
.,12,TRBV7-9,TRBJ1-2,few,TGTGCCAGCAGCTTAGGGGGGGGAGGCTACACCTTC,CASSLGGGGYTF
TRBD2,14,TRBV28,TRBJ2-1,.,TGTGCCAGCAGGGGACTAGCGGCGTACAATGAGCAGTTCTTC,CASRGLAAYNEQFF
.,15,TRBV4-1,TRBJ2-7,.,TGCGCCAGCAGCCAAGCAGAGGCAGGGGAGTACGAGCAGTACTTC,CASSQAEAGEYEQYF
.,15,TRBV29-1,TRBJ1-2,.,TGCAGCGTTGAAGCCCGGACAGATCAGAACTATGGCTACACCTTC,CSVEARTDQNYGYTF
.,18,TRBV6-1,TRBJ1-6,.,TGTGCCAGCAGTGATGGAGAAACGTCCGTCTCCTATAATTCACCCCTCCACTTT,CASSDGETSVSYNSPLHF
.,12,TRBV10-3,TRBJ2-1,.,TGTGCCATCAGGACCGACCGCCAGGGGCAGTTCTTC,CAIRTDRQGQFF
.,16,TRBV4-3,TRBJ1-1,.,TGCGCCAGCAGCCAAGACGGGAGACACCCGGGCACTGAAGCTTTCTTT,CASSQDGRHPGTEAFF
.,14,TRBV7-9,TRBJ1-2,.,TGTGCCAGCAGCTCCCCACCCACTCACTATGGCTACACCTTC,CASSSPPTHYGYTF
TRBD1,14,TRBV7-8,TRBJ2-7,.,TGTGCCAGCAGCTTAGCACAGGGGGCAAACGAGCAGTACTTC,CASSLAQGANEQYF
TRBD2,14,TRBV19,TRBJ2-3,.,TGTGCCAGTAATTCGGGGACTAGCCCAGATACGCAGTATTTT,CASNSGTSPDTQYF
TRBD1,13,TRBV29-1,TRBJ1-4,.,TGCAGCGTAACCGGGACAGCGAATGAAAAACTGTTTTTT,CSVTGTANEKLFF
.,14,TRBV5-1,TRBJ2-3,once,TGCGCCAGCAGCTTGCAGGGGAGTACAGATACGCAGTATTTT,CASSLQGSTDTQYF
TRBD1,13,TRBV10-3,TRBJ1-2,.,TGTGCCATCACGGGACAGGGCTTCGATGGCTACACCTTC,CAITGQGFDGYTF
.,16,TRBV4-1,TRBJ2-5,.,TGCGCCAGCAGCCAAGTAAACGGGGGACGTGGGGAGACCCAGTACTTC,CASSQVNGGRGETQYF
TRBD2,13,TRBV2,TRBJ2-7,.,TGTGCCAGCGGGGCGGGAGATATCTACGAGCAGTACTTC,CASGAGDIYEQYF
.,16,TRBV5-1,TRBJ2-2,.,TGCGCCAGCAGCAGGAGTTCGGGATCCCGCACCGGGGAGCTGTTTTTT,CASSRSSGSRTGELFF
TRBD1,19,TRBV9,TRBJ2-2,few,TGTGCCAGCAGCGTAGTTCCCACCGGGACAGGGGGATACACCGGGGAGCTGTTTTTT,CASSVVPTGTGGYTGELFF
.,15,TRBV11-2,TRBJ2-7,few,TGTGCCAGCAGCTTAGGGCAGGGGGGACTCTACGAGCAGTACTTC,CASSLGQGGLYEQYF
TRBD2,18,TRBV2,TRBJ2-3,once,TGTGCCAGCCCGCCGACCACGACTAGCGGGACTAGCACAGATACGCAGTATTTT,CASPPTTTSGTSTDTQYF
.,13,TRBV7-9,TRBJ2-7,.,TGTGCCAGCAGCTTGCGGGCAGGTTACGAGCAGTACTTC,CASSLRAGYEQYF
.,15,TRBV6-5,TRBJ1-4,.,TGTGCCAGCAGTCCCAATACGGGAACTAATGAAAAACTGTTTTTT,CASSPNTGTNEKLFF
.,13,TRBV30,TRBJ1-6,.,TGTGCCTGGGGCAGGACAGTTAATTCACCCCTCCACTTT,CAWGRTVNSPLHF
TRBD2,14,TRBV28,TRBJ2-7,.,TGTGCCAGCAGTTACATCGGACTAGCCTACGAGCAGTACTTC,CASSYIGLAYEQYF
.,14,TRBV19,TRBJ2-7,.,TGTGCCAGCCATACCGGGACCAGGGGCTACGAGCAGTACTTC,CASHTGTRGYEQYF
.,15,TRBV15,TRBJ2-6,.,TGTGCCACCAGCAGAGGAGACTCTGGGGCCAACGTCCTGACTTTC,CATSRGDSGANVLTF